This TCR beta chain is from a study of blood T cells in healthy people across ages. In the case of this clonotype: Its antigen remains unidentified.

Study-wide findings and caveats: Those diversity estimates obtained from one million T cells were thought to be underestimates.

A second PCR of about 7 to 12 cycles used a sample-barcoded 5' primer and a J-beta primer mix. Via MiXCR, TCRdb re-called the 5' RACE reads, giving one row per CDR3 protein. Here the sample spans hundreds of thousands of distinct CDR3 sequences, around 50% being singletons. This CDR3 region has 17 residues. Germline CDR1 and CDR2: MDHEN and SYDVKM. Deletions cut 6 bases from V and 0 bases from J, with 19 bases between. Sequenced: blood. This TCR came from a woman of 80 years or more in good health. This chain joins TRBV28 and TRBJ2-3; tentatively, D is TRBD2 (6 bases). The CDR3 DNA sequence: TGTGCCAGCAGAGTCCACGGGGGAGAAACTAGCACAGATACGCAGTATTTT. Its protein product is CASRVHGGETSTDTQYF.